A single sample is the source of the 2 T cell receptor beta chains below, sequenced in a study of identical twins. TCRdb recomputed calls from the 5' RACE reads with MiXCR, one row per CDR3 protein. This repertoire shows 200,000 to 250,000 distinct CDR3 sequences, about 11% found once; its top ten account for more than 8.5%. Specimen: memory T cells sorted from blood. These receptors all stem from a man in his fifties or sixties in good health.

To note about this clonotype: Relative to the germline gene, one junction end is altered; a read error may explain this. The chain recombines TRBV7-7 with TRBJ2-5; D unresolved. This CDR3 is built from 13 residues. CDR1 and CDR2 from the germline V gene are SSHAT and FNYEAQ (reference sequence). The CDR3 reads CASSLVPTETQYF. As DNA, the CDR3 is TGTGCTAGCAGCTTAGTCCCAACGGAGACCCAGTACTTC. Variable domain in full (rest from reference TRBV7-7 and TRBJ2-5): GAGVSQSPRYKVTKRGQDVTLRCDPISSHATLYWYQQALGQGPEFLTYFNYEAQPDKSGLPSDRFSAERPEGSISTLTIQRTEQRDSAMYRCASSLVPTETQYFGPGTRLLVL.

This clonotype was counted ten times or more. This rearrangement joins TRBV20-1 to TRBJ2-7; the D is unclear. V shed 1 base and J shed 0 bases, with 13 bases lying between them. Germline lookup yields CDR1 DFQATT and CDR2 SNEGSKA (reference sequence). The CDR3 loop spans 15 amino acids. The CDR3 loop is CSARGIEFDSYEQYF. Written as DNA, the CDR3 is TGCAGTGCTAGAGGGATTGAGTTTGACTCCTACGAGCAGTACTTC.